This record concerns one TCR beta chain sequence. Its antigen remains unidentified. It was at deep level that the assay was run. Here immunoSEQ multiplex PCR was the method, and the copy in TCRdb shows in-frame clones only, minus some. This table holds about 1.5 million clones, 96% found once. The data stem from a study of shared clonotypes between healthy human individuals. At the level of the study: The cohort comprised two women and a few men. Their ages spanned 18 to 49 years. Study results and caveats: Collection of samples was limited to blood; tissue repertoires likely differ.

The CDR3 sequence is 15 residues long. Trimming removed 5 bases from V and 1 base from J; junction bases left unmatched: 6. Germline CDR1 reads SEHNR; CDR2 reads FQNEAQ (reference sequence). The chain has TRBV7-9 and TRBJ2-7, with TRBD1 matching 9 bases. Sequencing input: naive CD4+ T cells sorted from blood. Subset meaning: CD45RA+ positively selected. The sequence derives from a man younger than 45 in good health. The DNA for the CDR3 is TGTGCCAGCAGCCCATTCGGACAGGGGTCCTACGAGCAGTACTTC. Protein product: CASSPFGQGSYEQYF.